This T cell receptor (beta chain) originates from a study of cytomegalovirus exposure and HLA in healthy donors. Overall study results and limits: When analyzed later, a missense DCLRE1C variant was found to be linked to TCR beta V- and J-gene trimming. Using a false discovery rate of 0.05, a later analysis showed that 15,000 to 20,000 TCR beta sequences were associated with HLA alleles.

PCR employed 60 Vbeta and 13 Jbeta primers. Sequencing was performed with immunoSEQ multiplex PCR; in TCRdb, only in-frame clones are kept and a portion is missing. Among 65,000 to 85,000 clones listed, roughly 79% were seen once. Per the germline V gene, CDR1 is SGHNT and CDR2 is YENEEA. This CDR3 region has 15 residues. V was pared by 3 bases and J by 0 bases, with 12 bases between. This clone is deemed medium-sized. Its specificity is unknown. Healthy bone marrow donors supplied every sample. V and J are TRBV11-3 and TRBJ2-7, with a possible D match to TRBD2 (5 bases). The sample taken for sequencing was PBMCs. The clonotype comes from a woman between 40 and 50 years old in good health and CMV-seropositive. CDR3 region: CASSLGGSSSYEQYF. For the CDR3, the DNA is TGTGCCAGCAGCTTGGGCGGGTCTAGCTCCTACGAGCAGTACTTC.